This T cell receptor beta chain originates from a study of blood T cell repertoires in COVID-19. The wider study: The United States, Italy and Spain supplied acute and convalescent COVID-19 samples.

CDR1 and CDR2 from the germline V gene are GTSNPN and SVGIG (reference sequence). The CDR3 consists of 16 residues. The V segment lost 3 bases and the J segment 1 base; nucleotides outside the gene matches: 6. Methods used by the authors: Amplification with reference gene primers provided the estimates of nucleated cell counts. TCRdb keeps only in-frame clones here, not all; method: immunoSEQ multiplex PCR. V and J calls and clone size come straight from that table; D and trimming were deduced from the DNA. The data hold around 140,000 clones, with approximately 90% observed a single time. The chain employs TRBV30 and TRBJ1-4; TRBD1 aligns across 9 bases. The sample comprised peripheral blood. The sequence was collected from a man between 45 and 60 years old with active or convalescent COVID-19. In DNA, the CDR3 is TGTGCCTGGAGGCAAGGGACAGGGTTAACTAATGAAAAACTGTTTTTT. Translation: CAWRQGTGLTNEKLFF.